Each of the 26 T cell receptor beta chains below was sequenced from the same sample in a study of CD8 T cells in Susac syndrome. It was with random hexamers that 0.5 to 1 ug RNA was reverse transcribed. TCRdb recomputed calls from the immunoSEQ multiplex PCR reads with MiXCR, one row per CDR3 protein. The profile covers under 200,000 distinct CDR3 sequences, with around 95% appearing a single time and about 0.094% taken by the ten largest. The sample comprised CD4+ T cells from PBMCs. These receptors originate from a human donor in good health.

The chain is built from TRBV20-1 and TRBJ2-7, with a possible D match to TRBD1 (6 bases). Trimming took off 3 bases at V and 7 bases at J, with 13 bases between the two ends. The CDR3 runs to 12 residues. In germline, CDR1 is DFQATT, CDR2 SNEGSKA (reference sequence). The CDR3 DNA reads TGCAGTGCTAGGGCCGTTGGACAGGAGCAGTACGTC. Its translation: CSARAVGQEQYV.

V is TRBV3-1 and J is TRBJ2-6; no firm D call. The CDR3 consists of 16 residues. With 2 bases removed from V and 0 bases from J, the gap between germline ends came to 8 bases. In germline, CDR1 is LGHDT, CDR2 YNNKEL (reference sequence). The CDR3 protein is CASSQSSSSGANVLTF. CDR3 bases: TGTGCCAGCAGCCAATCTTCTAGCTCTGGGGCCAACGTCCTGACTTTC. The full variable domain, completed using reference TRBV3-1 and TRBJ2-6, is DTAVSQTPKYLVTQMGNDKSIKCEQNLGHDTMYWYKQDSKKFLKIMFSYNNKELIINETVPNRFSPKSPDKAHLNLHINSLELGDSAVYFCASSQSSSSGANVLTFGAGSRLTVL.

The chain has TRBV28 and TRBJ1-2; D not certain. The V gene lost 6 bases and the J gene lost 6 bases, with 11 bases spanning the gap. The CDR3 consists of 12 residues. The germline CDR1 and CDR2 sequences are MDHEN and SYDVKM. The CDR3 is CASSLFGHGYTF. For the CDR3, the DNA is TGTGCCAGCAGCCTCTTTGGGCATGGCTACACCTTC.

The CDR3 spells CASSVELAKAGELFF. The CDR3 DNA reads as TGTGCCAGCAGCGTAGAACTAGCGAAGGCCGGGGAGCTGTTTTTT. This chain connects TRBV9 to TRBJ2-2, with 7 nucleotides matching TRBD2. Germline CDR1 reads SGDLS; CDR2 reads YYNGEE. The CDR3 length is 15 residues. The V and J ends lost 0 bases and 6 bases, in that order; junction bases with no gene match: 5.

V and J are TRBV12-3 or TRBV12-4 and TRBJ2-2; tentatively, D is TRBD2 (5 bases). The V and J ends lost 5 bases and 1 base respectively, with 14 bases between them. This CDR3 contains 16 residues. CDR3 loop: CASSPRTVGNTGELFF. The CDR3 region has the DNA TGTGCCAGCAGTCCCAGGACTGTCGGGAACACCGGGGAGCTGTTTTTT.

This clonotype showed up just once. The chain employs TRBV27 and TRBJ2-3, with D perhaps given as TRBD1 or TRBD2 (5 bases each). Germline values: CDR1 MNHEY, CDR2 SMNVEV (reference sequence). The ends were cut back, 8 bases at V and 2 bases at J, with 8 bases in the middle. The CDR3 length is 12 residues. The CDR3 bases are TGTGCCAGCCTAGGGACCACAGATACGCAGTATTTT. Translating it yields CASLGTTDTQYF.

This chain links TRBV4-3 with TRBJ2-3, with TRBD2 matching over 16 bases. CDR1 LGHNA and CDR2 YSLEER come from the germline V gene. The trim removed 4 bases at V and 6 bases at J, leaving 4 bases unmatched. This CDR3 region has 16 residues. Here the CDR3 reads CASSLGLAGGQDTQYF. DNA for the CDR3: TGCGCCAGCAGCCTGGGACTAGCGGGGGGGCAGGATACGCAGTATTTT.

The chain has TRBV27 and TRBJ1-5, with D unresolved. CDR3 size: 19 residues. V was clipped by 0 bases and J by 6 bases, with 24 bases between them. CDR1 and CDR2 from the germline V gene are MNHEY and SMNVEV (reference sequence). The CDR3 sequence: CASSLSHGEATYLIQPQHF. In nucleotides, the CDR3 is TGTGCCAGCAGTTTATCCCACGGGGAGGCTACCTACCTAATTCAGCCCCAGCATTTT.

This clonotype was counted once. The chain recombines TRBV3-1 with TRBJ1-1; unclear D gene. Trimming removed 1 base from V and 6 bases from J, with 6 bases in between. Looked up from germline, CDR1 is LGHDT and CDR2 is YNNKEL (reference sequence). This CDR3 contains 12 residues. The CDR3 DNA reads as TGTGCCAGCAGCCAAGCCGGGGCTGAAGCTTTCTTT. Translation gives CASSQAGAEAFF.

V gene TRBV9 combines with J gene TRBJ1-5; D is uncertain. The length of the CDR3 is 14 residues. The germline V gene encodes CDR1 SGDLS and CDR2 YYNGEE. Trimming took 0 bases from V and 6 from J, leaving 10 bases between them. The CDR3 loop is CASSVAVKGQPQHF. The CDR3 nucleotides read TGTGCCAGCAGCGTAGCAGTAAAGGGTCAGCCCCAGCATTTT.

V usage is TRBV29-1 and J usage is TRBJ2-3, with D uncertain. V was clipped by 4 bases and J by 4 bases, with 9 bases between them. Looked up from germline, CDR1 is SQVTM and CDR2 is ANQGSEA. The length of the CDR3 is 12 residues. Written as DNA, the CDR3 is TGCAGCGTTGGAGAGGCCCCAGATACGCAGTATTTT. Its protein product is CSVGEAPDTQYF.

The chain joins TRBV12-3 or TRBV12-4 to TRBJ1-5; D gene uncertain. Trimming cost V 1 base and J 5 bases, with 0 bases left between them. The CDR3 is 11 residues long. CDR3 DNA: TGTGCCAGCAGTTTAGATCAGCCCCAGCATTTT. Translating it yields CASSLDQPQHF.

The chain combines TRBV3-1 with TRBJ2-4; D uncertain. CDR1 is LGHDT, CDR2 YNNKEL, per germline (reference sequence). Trimming took off 3 bases at V and 8 bases at J, with 8 bases between the two ends. This CDR3 contains 12 residues. The CDR3 here is CASSHTVDIQYF. The DNA for the CDR3 is TGTGCCAGCAGCCACACGGTAGACATTCAGTACTTC.

The rearrangement uses TRBV27 and TRBJ2-4; TRBD1 or TRBD2 may be the D gene (5 bases each). V shed 6 bases and J shed 6 bases, with 12 bases lying between them. The CDR3 has 13 residues. From germline, CDR1 is MNHEY and CDR2 SMNVEV (reference sequence). This CDR3 is CASRDSGGNIQYF. The CDR3, as DNA: TGTGCCAGCAGAGACAGTGGGGGAAACATTCAGTACTTC.

The chain joins TRBV28 to TRBJ2-7; 7 bases map to TRBD2. With V trimmed by 2 bases and J by 3 bases, 4 bases remained unmatched. The germline V gene has CDR1 MDHEN and CDR2 SYDVKM. This CDR3 is built from 14 residues. DNA for the CDR3: TGTGCCAGCAGTTTAGTGGGAGGGCACTACGAGCAGTACGTC. Residues: CASSLVGGHYEQYV.

The chain is built from TRBV29-1 and TRBJ2-1, with 11 bases aligning to TRBD1. The junction had 7 bases not matched to a gene; V was cut back by 3 bases and J by 6 bases. CDR3 length: 15 residues. The germline gives CDR1 SQVTM, CDR2 ANQGSEA. CDR3 region: CSVDGQGAFGNEQFF. DNA for the CDR3: TGCAGCGTTGACGGACAGGGGGCCTTCGGCAATGAGCAGTTCTTC.

The CDR3 protein is CSVEDWRAYNEQFF. DNA for the CDR3: TGCAGCGTTGAAGATTGGAGGGCCTACAATGAGCAGTTCTTC. This chain links TRBV29-1 with TRBJ2-1, with D perhaps TRBD2 (6 bases). The CDR3 has 14 residues. CDR1 is SQVTM and CDR2 is ANQGSEA in the germline V gene. The ends were cut back, 0 bases at V and 2 bases at J, with 8 bases in the middle.

V is TRBV4-3 and J is TRBJ1-2; D uncertain. This CDR3 contains 13 residues. The V and J ends lost 0 bases and 4 bases respectively, with 6 bases between them. Germline V gene lookup returns CDR1 LGHNA and CDR2 YSLEER. This CDR3 is CASSQEMGYGYTF. In DNA, the CDR3 is TGCGCCAGCAGCCAAGAAATGGGCTATGGCTACACCTTC.

The chain is built from TRBV4-1 and TRBJ1-1; possibly TRBD1 for D (5 bases). V lost 5 bases, J lost 5 bases, and 24 bases lay in between. There are 17 residues in the CDR3. CDR1 MGHRA and CDR2 YSYEKL come from the germline V gene. CDR3 bases: TGCGCCAGCAGCGTCCTCGGGGTATTGGGGCTTTCAACTGAAGCTTTCTTT. This encodes CASSVLGVLGLSTEAFF.

The table lists this clonotype with a few counts. The rearrangement links TRBV28 to TRBJ2-1; D unclear. CDR3 size: 11 residues. The V gene lost 2 bases and the J gene lost 7 bases, with 3 bases spanning the gap. Germline V gene lookup returns CDR1 MDHEN and CDR2 SYDVKM. In DNA, the CDR3 is TGTGCCAGCAGTTTAGTGAATGAGCAGTTCTTC. This gives the protein CASSLVNEQFF.

This chain joins TRBV4-1 and TRBJ2-7; D unclear. Germline V gene lookup returns CDR1 MGHRA and CDR2 YSYEKL. The CDR3 has 15 residues. Trimming removed 1 base at V and 3 bases at J, with 13 bases between. CDR3 coding DNA: TGCGCCAGCAGCCAAGGAGAGTCTCCGAGCTACGAGCAGTACTTC. It specifies CASSQGESPSYEQYF.

The V gene is TRBV29-1, the J gene TRBJ1-2; D not resolved. Trimming stripped 5 bases from V and 0 bases from J, with 7 bases between. The CDR3 sequence is 12 residues long. CDR1 and CDR2 from the germline V gene are SQVTM and ANQGSEA. CDR3 in amino acids: CSVSTSNYGYTF. The CDR3 DNA is TGCAGCGTTTCTACGTCTAACTATGGCTACACCTTC.

The genes are TRBV19 and TRBJ1-2, with TRBD1 matching 10 bases. Germline V gene lookup returns CDR1 LNHDA and CDR2 SQIVND (reference sequence). The V segment lost 3 bases and the J segment 5 bases; nucleotides outside the gene matches: 3. There are 14 residues in the CDR3. CDR3 in DNA: TGTGCCAGTAGTATTTCGGGACAGGGGTATGGCTACACCTTC. Protein product: CASSISGQGYGYTF. The full variable domain, completed using reference TRBV19 and TRBJ1-2, is DGGITQSPKYLFRKEGQNVTLSCEQNLNHDAMYWYRQDPGQGLRLIYYSQIVNDFQKGDIAEGYSVSREKKESFPLTVTSAQKNPTAFYLCASSISGQGYGYTFGSGTRLTVV.

This sequence joins TRBV18 and TRBJ1-2; perhaps TRBD1 as D (5 bases). The CDR3 contains 16 residues. The V and J ends lost 0 bases and 3 bases respectively, with 14 bases between them. CDR1 is KGHSH and CDR2 is LQKENI in the germline V gene. In nucleotides, the CDR3 is TGTGCCAGCTCACCACCAGGGGCGCTTATCGACTATGGCTACACCTTC. Translating it yields CASSPPGALIDYGYTF.

The gene calls are TRBV20-1 and TRBJ2-3; no clear D. This CDR3 contains 14 residues. Germline assignment: CDR1 DFQATT and CDR2 SNEGSKA (reference sequence). The ends were cut back, 5 bases at V and 5 bases at J, with 17 bases in the middle. The CDR3 DNA sequence: TGCAGTGCTGTGGATAACGACGGTTTAGATACGCAGTATTTT. It yields the protein CSAVDNDGLDTQYF.

The chain is built from TRBV29-1 and TRBJ1-2; D may be TRBD1 (5 bases). The CDR3 has 14 amino acids. CDR1 and CDR2 (germline): SQVTM, ANQGSEA. Trimming left V 3 bases short and J 6 bases short, with 17 bases between. CDR3: CSVDTVPGTDGYTF. The DNA for the CDR3 is TGCAGCGTTGACACGGTCCCAGGGACCGATGGCTACACCTTC.